This T cell receptor (beta chain) was obtained from a study of blood T cell repertoires in COVID-19. This clone was found once. Authors' processing steps: Researchers report that nucleated cell counts were estimated from reference gene primer amplification. The assay was immunoSEQ multiplex PCR, and TCRdb's table has in-frame clones only and misses some. The DNA was the basis for D and trimming; V, J and clone size are from that table. The sample includes approximately 180,000 clones, 75% to 90% of them seen just once. CDR3 length: 13 amino acids. V was clipped by 3 bases and J by 3 bases, with 9 bases between them. Germline V gives CDR1 SGDLS, CDR2 YYNGEE.

The sequencing sample was made of peripheral blood. The chain links TRBV9 to TRBJ2-5; tentative D call: TRBD2 (6 bases). The receptor was isolated from a human donor with active or convalescent COVID-19. The donor label of this sample is uncertain. The CDR3 nucleotides are TGTGCCAGCAGCGGGGGACTTGAAGAGACCCAGTACTTC. It codes for CASSGGLEETQYF.